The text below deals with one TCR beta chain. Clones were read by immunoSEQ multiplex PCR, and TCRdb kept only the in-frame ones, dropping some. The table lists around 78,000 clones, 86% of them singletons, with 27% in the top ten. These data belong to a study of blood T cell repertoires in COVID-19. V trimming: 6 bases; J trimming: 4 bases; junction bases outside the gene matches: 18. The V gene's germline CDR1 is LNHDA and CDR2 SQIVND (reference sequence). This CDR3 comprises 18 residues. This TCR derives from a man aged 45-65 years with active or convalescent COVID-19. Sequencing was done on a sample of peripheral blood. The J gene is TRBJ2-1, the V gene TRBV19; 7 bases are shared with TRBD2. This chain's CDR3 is CASSPSIRAGVRYNEQFF. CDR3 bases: TGTGCCAGTAGCCCCTCAATCCGGGCGGGAGTAAGGTACAATGAGCAGTTCTTC.